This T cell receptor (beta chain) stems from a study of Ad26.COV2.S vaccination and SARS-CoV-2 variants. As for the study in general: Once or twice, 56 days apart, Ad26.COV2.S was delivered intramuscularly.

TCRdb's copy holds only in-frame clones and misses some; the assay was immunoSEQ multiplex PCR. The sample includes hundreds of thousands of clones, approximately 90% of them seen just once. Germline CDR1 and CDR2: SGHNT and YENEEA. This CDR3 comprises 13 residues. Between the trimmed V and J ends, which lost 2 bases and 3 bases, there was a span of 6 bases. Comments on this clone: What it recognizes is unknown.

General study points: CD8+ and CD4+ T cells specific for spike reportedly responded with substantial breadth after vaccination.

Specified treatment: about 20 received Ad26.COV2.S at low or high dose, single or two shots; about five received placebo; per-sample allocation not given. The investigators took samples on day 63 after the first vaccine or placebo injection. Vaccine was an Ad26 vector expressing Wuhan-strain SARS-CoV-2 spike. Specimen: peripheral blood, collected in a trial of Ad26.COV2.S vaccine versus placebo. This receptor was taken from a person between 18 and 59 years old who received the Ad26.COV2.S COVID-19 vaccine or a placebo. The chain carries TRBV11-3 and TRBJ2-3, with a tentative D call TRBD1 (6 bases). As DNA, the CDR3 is TGTGCCAGCAGCTTAAGGGGGACAGATACGCAGTATTTT. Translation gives CASSLRGTDTQYF.